Listed below are T cell receptor beta chains from one sample, sequenced in a study of blood T cell repertoires in COVID-19. Using immunoSEQ multiplex PCR, the repertoire was profiled, and TCRdb retains in-frame clones only, with some absent. Of about 98,000 clones detected, roughly 82% appear once; the ten largest clones hold approximately 11%. Sequenced: peripheral blood. The receptors here all came from a man in his 70s with active or convalescent COVID-19. Both conserved end residues are part of each CDR3. The D gene is left open where the match is weak. Part of the rows lack a size; the others show once, few, many or a class for expanded clones.

d_call	clone_size	v_call	j_call	cdr3_aa	cdr3_nt
NA	NA	TRBV9	TRBJ2-1	CASSVATGGQNEQFF	TGTGCCAGCAGCGTAGCTACGGGGGGCCAGAATGAGCAGTTCTTC
NA	NA	TRBV6-5	TRBJ2-1	CASSGTVRGDEQFF	TGTGCCAGCAGCGGGACTGTAAGGGGCGATGAGCAGTTCTTC
NA	NA	TRBV7-9	TRBJ2-5	CASSMRATETQYF	TGTGCCAGCAGTATGCGAGCGACGGAGACCCAGTACTTC
NA	NA	TRBV7-7	TRBJ2-1	CASSLAPHGEQFF	TGTGCTAGCAGCTTAGCCCCTCACGGGGAGCAGTTCTTC
NA	few	TRBV2	TRBJ1-2	CASTGRGYGYTF	TGTGCCAGCACCGGGCGGGGTTATGGCTACACCTTC
NA	NA	TRBV5-6	TRBJ2-3	CASSLIGAATQYF	TGTGCCAGCAGCTTGATCGGAGCAGCTACGCAGTATTTT
NA	NA	TRBV9	TRBJ2-7	CASSVEGTRNEQYF	TGTGCCAGCAGCGTAGAGGGGACTCGCAACGAGCAGTACTTC
NA	NA	TRBV5-1	TRBJ2-1	CASSWAPFDEQFF	TGCGCCAGCAGCTGGGCTCCGTTCGATGAGCAGTTCTTC
NA	NA	TRBV7-8	TRBJ1-5	CASSIGQFNQPQHF	TGTGCCAGCAGCATAGGACAGTTTAATCAGCCCCAGCATTTT
TRBD1	NA	TRBV5-1	TRBJ2-1	CASSPGQAYNEQFF	TGCGCCAGCAGCCCGGGACAGGCCTACAATGAGCAGTTCTTC
TRBD1	NA	TRBV9	TRBJ1-1	CASSVGWGPKTGTEAFF	TGTGCCAGCAGCGTGGGGTGGGGGCCGAAGACAGGGACTGAAGCTTTCTTT
TRBD2	NA	TRBV9	TRBJ2-5	CASSGGGGEETQYF	TGTGCCAGCAGCGGGGGCGGGGGGGAAGAGACCCAGTACTTC
TRBD2	NA	TRBV7-9	TRBJ2-7	CASSLASGAYEQYF	TGTGCCAGCAGCTTAGCTAGCGGGGCCTACGAGCAGTACTTC
NA	NA	TRBV6-5	TRBJ2-1	CASSYEASSYNEQFF	TGTGCCAGCAGTTACGAGGCGAGCTCCTACAATGAGCAGTTCTTC
TRBD2	NA	TRBV5-1	TRBJ2-5	CASSPRLAATQLTQYF	TGCGCCAGCAGCCCCAGACTAGCGGCCACCCAATTGACCCAGTACTTC
NA	few	TRBV6-2/TRBV6-3	TRBJ1-6	CASSYSGLNSPLHF	TGTGCCAGCAGTTACTCGGGGCTTAATTCACCCCTCCACTTT
TRBD2	NA	TRBV3-1/TRBV3-2	TRBJ2-1	CASSQDVLAGWDEQFF	TGTGCCAGCAGCCAAGATGTACTAGCGGGGTGGGATGAGCAGTTCTTC
TRBD1	once	TRBV10-1	TRBJ2-2	CASSEWTGAGELFF	TGCGCCAGCAGTGAGTGGACAGGGGCCGGGGAGCTGTTTTTT
TRBD1	NA	TRBV5-1	TRBJ1-1	CASSPQGWDTEAFF	TGCGCCAGCAGCCCACAGGGGTGGGACACTGAAGCTTTCTTT
NA	NA	TRBV5-6	TRBJ2-3	CASSSVQGSTDTQYF	TGTGCCAGCAGCTCTGTCCAGGGTAGCACAGATACGCAGTATTTT
NA	NA	TRBV3-1/TRBV3-2	TRBJ1-5	CASSQASLNQPQHF	TGTGCCAGCAGCCAAGCGTCTCTGAATCAGCCCCAGCATTTT
NA	few	TRBV3-1/TRBV3-2	TRBJ2-7	CASGKGDSYEQYF	TGTGCCAGCGGTAAGGGGGACTCCTACGAGCAGTACTTC
TRBD2	few	TRBV7-3	TRBJ2-1	CASSLSGGANEQFF	TGTGCCAGCAGCCTTAGCGGGGGGGCCAATGAGCAGTTCTTC
NA	NA	TRBV3-1/TRBV3-2	TRBJ2-7	CASSQELEQYF	TGTGCCAGCAGCCAAGAACTGGAGCAGTACTTC
NA	NA	TRBV5-1	TRBJ2-1	CASSFRSDEQFF	TGCGCCAGCAGCTTCCGCTCGGATGAGCAGTTCTTC
TRBD1	NA	TRBV3-1/TRBV3-2	TRBJ1-1	CASSQGRDRWDTEAFF	TGTGCCAGCAGCCAAGGGAGGGACAGGTGGGACACTGAAGCTTTCTTT
TRBD2	few	TRBV5-1	TRBJ2-5	CASSYSGQETQYF	TGCGCCAGCAGCTATAGCGGGCAAGAGACCCAGTACTTC